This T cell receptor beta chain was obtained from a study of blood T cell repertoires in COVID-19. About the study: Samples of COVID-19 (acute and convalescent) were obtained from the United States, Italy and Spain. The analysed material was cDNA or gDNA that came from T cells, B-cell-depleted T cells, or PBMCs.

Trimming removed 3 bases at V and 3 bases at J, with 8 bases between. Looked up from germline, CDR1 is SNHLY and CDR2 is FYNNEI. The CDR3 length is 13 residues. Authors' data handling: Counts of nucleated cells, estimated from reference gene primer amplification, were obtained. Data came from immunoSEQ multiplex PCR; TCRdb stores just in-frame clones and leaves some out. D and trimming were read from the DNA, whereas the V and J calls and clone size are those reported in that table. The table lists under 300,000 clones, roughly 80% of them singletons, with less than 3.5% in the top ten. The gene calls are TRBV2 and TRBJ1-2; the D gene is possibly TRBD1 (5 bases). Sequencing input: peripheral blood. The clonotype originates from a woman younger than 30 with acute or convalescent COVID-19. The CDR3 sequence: CASSDEGDYGYTF. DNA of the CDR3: TGTGCCAGCAGTGACGAAGGGGACTATGGCTACACCTTC.